This T cell receptor (beta chain) was observed in a study of blood T cell repertoires in COVID-19. Study context: COVID-19 samples from acute and convalescent phases originated in the United States, Italy and Spain. T cells, B-cell-depleted T cells, or PBMCs supplied cDNA or gDNA.

This CDR3 is built from 13 residues. CDR1 and CDR2 from the germline V gene are SGHNT and YYREEE (reference sequence). Trimming removed 2 bases at V and 5 bases at J, with 10 bases between. Only in-frame clones appear in the TCRdb table, and some are missing; sequencing was by immunoSEQ multiplex PCR. The profile shows 55,000 to 75,000 clones, 55% to 80% of them singletons. Sequencing used peripheral blood. The sequence was obtained from a woman aged 70 to 79 with COVID-19, enrolled during active disease. The chain uses TRBV5-4 and TRBJ1-1; perhaps TRBD1 as D (6 bases). As DNA, the CDR3 is TGTGCCAGCAGCTTAGAGACAGGAACTGAAGCTTTCTTT. It yields the protein CASSLETGTEAFF.